The 31 T cell receptor beta chains in this list originate from one sample, sequenced in a study of blood T cells in healthy people across ages. Sample-barcoded 5' priming and a J-beta primer mix drove a second PCR of roughly 7 to 11 cycles. TCRdb itself ran the 5' RACE reads through MiXCR, one entry per CDR3 protein. This sample has 1.5 million to 2 million distinct CDR3 sequences, with 28% found just once. Sequencing was carried out using blood. These receptors came from a woman aged 25 to 39 in good health.

This clonotype occurred a few times. This chain uses TRBV10-3 with TRBJ1-6; 11 bases align to TRBD1. J gave up 10 bases and V 6 bases, and 2 bases lay outside the gene matches. The CDR3 runs 13 residues. The germline V gene has CDR1 ENHRY and CDR2 SYGVKD. The CDR3, as DNA: TGTGCCATCAGGGGACAGGGGGGATCACCCCTCCACTTT. Translation: CAIRGQGGSPLHF.

The chain has TRBV7-2 and TRBJ2-3, with TRBD2 identical over 7 bases. V gave up 3 bases and J gave up 10 bases; unmatched junction bases: 16. The germline V gene encodes CDR1 SGHTA and CDR2 FQGNSA. The CDR3 has 16 residues. This CDR3 is CASSLSTNLGTIAQYF. The DNA of the CDR3 is TGTGCCAGCAGCTTGTCTACCAACCTGGGGACTATAGCGCAGTATTTT.

This clonotype was observed a few times. V and J are TRBV20-1 and TRBJ1-5; TRBD1 matches at 8 bases. V lost 6 bases and J lost 6; bases outside the gene matches: 10. This CDR3 comprises 14 residues. CDR1 DFQATT and CDR2 SNEGSKA come from the germline V gene (reference sequence). CDR3 sequence (DNA): TGCAGTGCCATCCCAGGACAGGGAAGTCAGCCCCAGCATTTT. Its protein product is CSAIPGQGSQPQHF.

This CDR3 is CASSTTPEPQTQYF. The CDR3 DNA is TGTGCCAGCAGCACCACTCCCGAGCCACAGACCCAGTACTTC. This chain connects TRBV6-6 to TRBJ2-5; the D is unclear. Trimming took 6 bases from V and 6 from J, leaving 17 bases between them. The germline CDR1 and CDR2 sequences are MNHNY and SVGAGI (reference sequence). The CDR3 is 14 residues long.

On this clonotype itself: With a much larger clone just one base away, this may be a read error. The chain combines TRBV5-5 with TRBJ2-2; D may be TRBD1 or TRBD2 (5 bases each). Germline loops: CDR1 SGHKS, CDR2 YYEKEE (reference sequence). The CDR3 length is 15 residues. The CDR3 here is CASSPGTLSTGERFF. The CDR3 nucleotides are TGTGCCAGCAGTCCCGGGACCCTGAGTACCGGGGAGCGGTTTTTT.

The chain has TRBV29-1 and TRBJ2-1, with D hard to call. Per germline, CDR1 SQVTM and CDR2 ANQGSEA. The CDR3 contains 10 residues. Trimming took 3 bases from V and 9 from J, leaving 6 bases between them. This CDR3 reads CSVDASEQFF. CDR3 in DNA: TGCAGCGTTGACGCCAGTGAGCAGTTCTTC.

This clonotype was seen many times. The V and J genes are TRBV6-6 and TRBJ2-5, with D possibly TRBD2 on 5 matching bases. This CDR3 is 15 amino acids long. Germline V lookup: CDR1 MNHNY, CDR2 SVGAGI (reference sequence). The germline V and J ends were trimmed by 2 bases and 0 bases, with 10 bases remaining between them. The CDR3, as DNA: TGTGCCAGCAGTTACCCCTCGGGGTACCAAGAGACCCAGTACTTC. It specifies CASSYPSGYQETQYF.

The CDR3 DNA is TGTGCCAGCAGTCCTCGACTGGGGGTCACAGATACGCAGTATTTT. Its protein product is CASSPRLGVTDTQYF. J is TRBJ2-3 and V is TRBV12-3 or TRBV12-4; D might be TRBD1 or TRBD2, each matching 5 bases. The CDR3 is 15 amino acids. With 5 bases removed from V and 2 bases from J, the gap between germline ends came to 14 bases.

CDR3 sequence: CASSCTGGGAQQFF. For the CDR3, the DNA is TGTGCCAGCAGTTGCACCGGCGGGGGGGCGCAGCAGTTCTTC. The chain uses TRBV6-2 or TRBV6-3 and TRBJ2-1; TRBD2 matches 9 bases. V lost 4 bases to trimming and J lost 11 bases; unmatched junction nucleotides: 9. CDR3 length equals 14 residues. From germline, CDR1 is MNHEY and CDR2 SVGEGT.

The chain joins TRBV28 to TRBJ1-1; D is uncertain. The CDR3 loop spans 14 amino acids. Trimming left V 1 base short and J 0 bases short, with 6 bases between. CDR1 and CDR2 from the germline V gene are MDHEN and SYDVKM. The CDR3 nucleotides are TGTGCCAGCAGTTTATTAGGTGTGAACACTGAAGCTTTCTTT. Its protein is CASSLLGVNTEAFF. The variable domain in full, with the rest retrieved from reference TRBV28 and TRBJ1-1, is DVKVTQSSRYLVKRTGEKVFLECVQDMDHENMFWYRQDPGLGLRLIYFSYDVKMKEKGDIPEGYSVSREKKERFSLILESASTNQTSMYLCASSLLGVNTEAFFGQGTRLTVV.

The chain couples TRBV5-1 to TRBJ2-5; 8 bases are a match to TRBD1. This CDR3 has 15 residues. Losses at the gene ends were 6 bases for V and 2 bases for J; bases not matched to a gene: 9. Germline CDR1 SGHRS, CDR2 YFSETQ. The DNA of the CDR3 is TGCGCCAGCAACCGACAGGGGATGAATCAAGAGACCCAGTACTTC. Translated: CASNRQGMNQETQYF.

This clonotype was observed a few times. The chain has TRBV7-3 and TRBJ2-1; D may be TRBD2 (6 bases). This CDR3 contains 15 residues. Germline V lookup: CDR1 SGHTA, CDR2 FQGTGA. Deletions cut 10 bases from V and 13 bases from J, with 29 bases between. Here the CDR3 reads CAILDGGPLFETQFF. The CDR3 DNA follows: TGTGCCATCCTGGACGGAGGGCCCCTCTTTGAGACCCAGTTCTTC.

This clonotype was counted at least ten times. The chain is built from TRBV10-2 and TRBJ2-6; D call uncertain. Germline V CDR1 and CDR2: WSHSY, SAAADI. The CDR3 has 18 residues. Trimming stripped 0 bases from V and 0 bases from J, with 12 bases between. The CDR3 here is CASSESIRKGSGANVLTF. Here the CDR3 DNA reads TGCGCCAGCAGTGAGTCGATTCGTAAGGGCTCTGGGGCCAACGTCCTGACTTTC.

Ten or more counts support this clonotype. This chain uses TRBV11-2 with TRBJ1-2; D is unresolved. There are 18 residues in the CDR3. V was cut by 4 bases and J by 0 bases, with 21 bases left in between. The germline V gene encodes CDR1 SGHAT and CDR2 FQNNGV. This CDR3 reads CASSSGIEPTNPNYGYTF. The CDR3 DNA sequence: TGTGCCAGCAGCTCTGGCATAGAACCTACAAATCCTAACTATGGCTACACCTTC.

This chain joins TRBV30 and TRBJ2-1, with unresolved D. Trimming pared 0 bases from V and 3 bases from J, leaving 6 bases between. Germline-derived CDR1 and CDR2 are GTSNPN and SVGIG (reference sequence). The CDR3 runs 13 residues. CDR3 DNA: TGTGCCTGGAGTGTCGGCTACTACAATGAGCAGTTCTTC. Translating it yields CAWSVGYYNEQFF. The variable domain in full, completed from reference TRBV30 and TRBJ2-1, reads SQTIHQWPATLVQPVGSPLSLECTVEGTSNPNLYWYRQAAGRGLQLLFYSVGIGQISSEVPQNLSASRPQDRQFILSSKKLLLSDSGFYLCAWSVGYYNEQFFGPGTRLTVL.

The V gene is TRBV10-3, the J gene TRBJ2-1; TRBD2 matches at 13 bases. Germline V lookup: CDR1 ENHRY, CDR2 SYGVKD. V lost 2 bases to trimming and J lost 12 bases; unmatched junction nucleotides: 7. The CDR3 runs 15 residues. As DNA, the CDR3 is TGTGCCATCAGTGAGCCGGGACTAGCGGGATCAGGGCAGTTCTTC. Residues: CAISEPGLAGSGQFF.

The chain links TRBV29-1 to TRBJ1-4; maybe TRBD1 (5 bases). The CDR3 loop spans 13 amino acids. Germline assignment: CDR1 SQVTM and CDR2 ANQGSEA. Trimming stripped 6 bases from V and 7 bases from J, with 15 bases between. CDR3 in DNA: TGCAGCGTGCCGGGTCAGGGTAGTGAAAAACTGTTTTTT. Translating it yields CSVPGQGSEKLFF.

J is TRBJ2-5 and V is TRBV12-3 or TRBV12-4; TRBD2 matches at 10 bases. The V segment lost 5 bases and the J segment 7 bases; nucleotides outside the gene matches: 4. The CDR3 runs 13 residues. CDR3 bases: TGTGCCAGCAGTCCTCGACTAGCGGGGACCCAGTACTTC. Translation gives CASSPRLAGTQYF.

The sample holds a few counts of this clonotype. J is TRBJ2-7 and V is TRBV27; TRBD2 agrees at 8 bases. The CDR3 is made up of 15 amino acids. Per germline, CDR1 MNHEY and CDR2 SMNVEV (reference sequence). V was pared by 3 bases and J by 0 bases, with 4 bases of the junction left unmatched. The DNA for the CDR3 is TGTGCCAGCAGTTTTGTGGGGACTAGCTCCTACGAGCAGTACTTC. Translating it yields CASSFVGTSSYEQYF.

J is TRBJ2-7 and V is TRBV20-1; TRBD2 is a possible D gene (6 bases). Per germline, CDR1 DFQATT and CDR2 SNEGSKA (reference sequence). This CDR3 spans 15 amino acids. V was trimmed by 0 bases and J by 6 bases, leaving 18 bases between them. This chain's CDR3 is CSARDLDPGRLEQYF. The CDR3 DNA sequence: TGCAGTGCTAGAGATCTAGACCCTGGGAGGCTCGAGCAGTACTTC.

This chain links TRBV20-1 with TRBJ1-5; 9 bases agree with TRBD1. Germline V gives CDR1 DFQATT, CDR2 SNEGSKA (reference sequence). Losses at the gene ends were 7 bases for V and 4 bases for J; bases not matched to a gene: 5. The CDR3 length is 13 residues. CDR3 sequence (DNA): TGCAGTGGGACAGGGGAATCTAATCAGCCCCAGCATTTT. Amino acid sequence: CSGTGESNQPQHF.

There are many counts of this clonotype. This chain uses TRBV5-6 with TRBJ2-7, with D tentatively TRBD1 or TRBD2 (6 bases each). V gave up 2 bases and J gave up 10 bases, with 10 bases separating them. The CDR3 runs 11 residues. Germline V gene lookup returns CDR1 SGHDT and CDR2 YYEEEE. CDR3 amino acids: CASSFRGDQYF. In nucleotides, the CDR3 is TGTGCCAGCAGCTTTAGGGGGGATCAGTACTTC.

This chain links TRBV5-1 with TRBJ2-3; 8 positions agree with TRBD1. J was trimmed by 6 bases and V by 6 bases; bases with no gene match: 12. The germline CDR1 and CDR2 sequences are SGHRS and YFSETQ. The CDR3 length is 15 residues. The CDR3 protein is CASNKDRVIGDTQYF. CDR3 sequence (DNA): TGCGCCAGCAACAAGGACAGGGTGATAGGGGATACGCAGTATTTT.

V usage is TRBV20-1 and J usage is TRBJ1-3; D gene unclear. Trimming left V 4 bases short and J 1 base short, with 17 bases between. There are 16 residues in the CDR3. Germline CDR1 and CDR2: DFQATT and SNEGSKA (reference sequence). CDR3 region: CSATRSLGLSGNTIYF. CDR3 nucleotides: TGCAGTGCTACCAGAAGTTTGGGGTTATCTGGAAACACCATATATTTT.

This clonotype has more than one count but fewer than ten. The V gene is TRBV10-3, the J gene TRBJ2-5, with no clear D. The CDR3 totals 14 residues. Germline CDR1 is ENHRY and CDR2 is SYGVKD. Trimming shortened V by 6 bases and J by 2 bases, and 13 bases separated the two germline ends. The CDR3 nucleotides are TGTGCCATCAGGACCACACTGGAACAAGAGACCCAGTACTTC. Protein sequence: CAIRTTLEQETQYF.

This clonotype is a singleton in its sample. This chain joins TRBV30 and TRBJ2-7, with 8 bases fitting TRBD1. CDR3 length: 13 amino acids. V lost 6 bases to trimming and J lost 2 bases; unmatched junction nucleotides: 6. Germline loops: CDR1 GTSNPN, CDR2 SVGIG (reference sequence). This chain's CDR3 is CACPGQATYEQYF. For the CDR3, the DNA is TGTGCCTGCCCGGGACAGGCAACCTACGAGCAGTACTTC.

This clonotype has just a few counts. The chain uses TRBV20-1 and TRBJ2-3; 7 nucleotides agree with TRBD2. V trimming: 1 base; J trimming: 1 base; junction bases outside the gene matches: 8. The germline V gene has CDR1 DFQATT and CDR2 SNEGSKA (reference sequence). The CDR3 loop spans 16 amino acids. The CDR3 DNA follows: TGCAGTGCTAGAGGGGCTAGCGGACGGGGCACAGATACGCAGTATTTT. This gives the protein CSARGASGRGTDTQYF.

This clonotype was detected only a few times. V and J are TRBV4-3 and TRBJ2-5, with D possibly TRBD1 on 5 matching bases. The CDR3 length is 19 residues. Trimming removed 0 bases at V and 1 base at J, with 21 bases between. CDR1 is LGHNA and CDR2 is YSLEER in the germline V gene. The CDR3 protein is CASSQELTQGSWGQETQYF. The CDR3 DNA reads as TGCGCCAGCAGCCAAGAATTAACCCAGGGTAGTTGGGGCCAAGAGACCCAGTACTTC.

DNA for the CDR3: TGCGCCAGCAGCTCGGGACAGCTCGGCAATGAGCAGTTCTTC. This sequence encodes CASSSGQLGNEQFF. The rearrangement joins TRBV5-1 to TRBJ2-1; 7 bases line up with TRBD1. The CDR3 totals 14 residues. V lost 3 bases, J lost 6 bases, and 6 bases stayed unmatched. The germline CDR1 and CDR2 sequences are SGHRS and YFSETQ. Full variable domain (outside the CDR3, taken from reference TRBV5-1 and TRBJ2-1): KAGVTQTPRYLIKTRGQQVTLSCSPISGHRSVSWYQQTPGQGLQFLFEYFSETQRNKGNFPGRFSGRQFSNSRSEMNVSTLELGDSALYLCASSSGQLGNEQFFGPGTRLTVL.

The rearrangement links TRBV29-1 to TRBJ1-1, with D tentatively TRBD1 (5 bases). Germline V gene data show CDR1 as SQVTM and CDR2 as ANQGSEA. Between the trimmed V and J ends, which lost 2 bases and 5 bases, there was a span of 15 bases. The CDR3 covers 14 residues. Written as DNA, the CDR3 is TGCAGCGTTGAACCGCAACGGGGGAGAACTGAAGCTTTCTTT. Amino acid sequence: CSVEPQRGRTEAFF.

The chain combines TRBV7-9 with TRBJ2-5, with TRBD2 matching 7 bases. CDR1 SEHNR and CDR2 FQNEAQ come from the germline V gene (reference sequence). This CDR3 region has 16 residues. V was clipped by 1 base and J by 5 bases; unmatched bases: 10. In DNA, the CDR3 is TGTGCCAGCAGCTTAGGGGAGCGGGGTCGGAGGGAGACCCAGTACTTC. Encoded protein: CASSLGERGRRETQYF.